The 25 T cell receptor beta chains below come from one sample, sequenced in a study of cytomegalovirus exposure and HLA in healthy donors. The PCR was carried out with 60 Vbeta primers and 13 Jbeta primers. Profiling relied on immunoSEQ multiplex PCR, and the TCRdb table lists in-frame clones only, not all of them. The sample contains 130,000 to 150,000 clones, approximately 80% of which appear only once. Source material: PBMCs. These receptors originate from a female donor in good health and CMV-seronegative.

As DNA, the CDR3 is TGCGCCAGCAGCTTGGGAGCGGGAGGGTTCGAGCAGTACTTC. As protein: CASSLGAGGFEQYF. The chain recombines TRBV5-1 with TRBJ2-7; 10 bases line up with TRBD2. The CDR3 consists of 14 residues. The J segment lost 6 bases and the V segment lost 0 bases, leaving 3 bases of the junction unmatched. The V gene's germline CDR1 is SGHRS and CDR2 YFSETQ.

This chain uses TRBV6-1 with TRBJ1-2; 12 nucleotides line up with TRBD1. From germline, CDR1 is MNHNS and CDR2 SASEGT. V shed 2 bases and J 6 bases; nucleotides not matched to a gene: 10. This CDR3 spans 17 amino acids. DNA of the CDR3: TGTGCCAGCAGTGAAATGATATCCGGGACAGGGGGCGATGGCTACACCTTC. Translated, it gives CASSEMISGTGGDGYTF.

The chain links TRBV30 to TRBJ2-7, with TRBD1 matching 8 bases. Germline assignment: CDR1 GTSNPN and CDR2 SVGIG (reference sequence). With V trimmed by 2 bases and J by 3 bases, 3 bases remained unmatched. The CDR3 is 13 amino acids. This chain's CDR3 is CAWSLGQGYEQYF. In nucleotides, the CDR3 is TGTGCCTGGAGTTTAGGACAGGGCTACGAGCAGTACTTC.

The V and J genes are TRBV5-8 and TRBJ2-2; D perhaps matches TRBD2 (6 bases). Trimming removed 3 bases from V and 6 bases from J, with 12 bases in between. Germline V gene lookup returns CDR1 SGHTS and CDR2 YDEGEE. There are 14 residues in the CDR3. CDR3 loop: CASSSASGAGELFF. CDR3 nucleotide sequence: TGTGCCAGCAGCTCCGCGTCGGGGGCCGGGGAGCTGTTTTTT.

V is TRBV7-2 and J is TRBJ2-2; 10 bases are a match to TRBD1. J was trimmed by 9 bases and V by 5 bases; bases with no gene match: 9. This CDR3 spans 15 amino acids. Germline V gives CDR1 SGHTA, CDR2 FQGNSA. In DNA form, the CDR3 reads TGTGCCAGCAGCCGCCGGGACAGGGGTATCCGGGAGCTGTTTTTT. This gives the protein CASSRRDRGIRELFF.

The rearrangement uses TRBV5-4 and TRBJ1-2; the D is unclear. With 0 bases removed from V and 4 bases from J, the gap between germline ends came to 10 bases. The CDR3 is made up of 14 amino acids. Looked up from germline, CDR1 is SGHNT and CDR2 is YYREEE (reference sequence). DNA of the CDR3: TGTGCCAGCAGCTTGGCGTCGACAACCTATGGCTACACCTTC. Protein sequence: CASSLASTTYGYTF.

This clone came up a few times. The gene calls are TRBV27 and TRBJ2-1, with 11 bases identical to TRBD2. V was pared by 3 bases and J by 7 bases, with 14 bases of the junction left unmatched. Per germline, CDR1 MNHEY and CDR2 SMNVEV (reference sequence). This CDR3 is 18 amino acids long. The CDR3 nucleotides read TGTGCCAGCAGTTTGCTCGGGTTAGCGGGGGGGCGTTTAAATGAGCAGTTCTTC. It translates to CASSLLGLAGGRLNEQFF.

The count of this clone is one. J is TRBJ2-1 and V is TRBV10-2; D might be TRBD1 (5 bases). Trimming took off 6 bases at V and 3 bases at J, with 18 bases between the two ends. The CDR3 sequence is 16 residues long. Germline CDR1 WSHSY, CDR2 SAAADI. The CDR3 coding sequence is TGCGCCAGCAGATGGGGCACAGGATCCGTCTACAATGAGCAGTTCTTC. Protein product: CASRWGTGSVYNEQFF.

J is TRBJ2-2 and V is TRBV14, with D maybe TRBD1 (5 bases). The germline V gene encodes CDR1 SGHDN and CDR2 FVKESK. The CDR3 runs to 14 residues. V was shortened by 1 base and J by 13 bases, with 16 bases between the two germline ends. The CDR3 nucleotides read TGTGCCAGCAGCCAAGGGACACCTCGAACGGGGCTGTTTTTT. Residues: CASSQGTPRTGLFF.

This clone was detected only once. This chain uses TRBV6-1 with TRBJ2-3, with 10 positions matching TRBD2. Trimming at V came to 6 bases and at J to 6 bases, leaving 9 bases not matched to a gene. The germline gives CDR1 MNHNS, CDR2 SASEGT. This CDR3 contains 15 residues. The CDR3 sequence is CASRELAGIVDTQYF. CDR3 sequence (DNA): TGTGCCAGCAGGGAACTAGCGGGGATCGTGGATACGCAGTATTTT.

As DNA, the CDR3 is TGTGCCAGCACCTACTCTAGCGGCGATACGCAGTATTTT. Its protein product is CASTYSSGDTQYF. The chain employs TRBV2 and TRBJ2-3, with 7 bases that match TRBD2. The germline CDR1 and CDR2 sequences are SNHLY and FYNNEI. The ends lost 7 bases at V and 6 bases at J; junction bases unmatched: 7. CDR3 length equals 13 residues.

CDR3 protein: CASSLRVGRPQGQFF. The CDR3 coding sequence is TGTGCCAGCAGTTTAAGGGTCGGACGGCCCCAGGGGCAGTTCTTC. V gene TRBV28 combines with J gene TRBJ2-1, with a weak D call TRBD1 (5 bases). CDR3 length: 15 residues. Looked up from germline, CDR1 is MDHEN and CDR2 is SYDVKM. Trimming cost V 2 bases and J 12 bases, with 20 bases left between them.

V is TRBV20-1 and J is TRBJ2-5; D not resolved. Germline-derived CDR1 and CDR2 are DFQATT and SNEGSKA (reference sequence). CDR3 size: 11 residues. V was shortened by 6 bases and J by 0 bases, with 5 bases between the two germline ends. The CDR3 region is CSARYQETQYF. CDR3 in DNA: TGCAGTGCCAGGTACCAAGAGACCCAGTACTTC.

The CDR3 coding sequence is TGTGCCAGTAGTAGAATGCGGGGCACTGAAGCTTTCTTT. It specifies CASSRMRGTEAFF. The J gene is TRBJ1-1, the V gene TRBV19; D unclear. V gave up 4 bases and J gave up 4 bases, with 10 bases separating them. Germline CDR1 LNHDA, CDR2 SQIVND (reference sequence). This CDR3 has 13 amino acids.

The chain uses TRBV7-8 and TRBJ1-2; TRBD1 aligns across 9 bases. Germline V gives CDR1 SGHVS, CDR2 FQNEAQ. J gave up 7 bases and V 5 bases, and 5 bases lay outside the gene matches. This CDR3 spans 13 amino acids. Here the CDR3 DNA reads TGTGCCAGCAGCGGCGGGACAGGGCCTGGCTACACCTTC. Its protein is CASSGGTGPGYTF.

The chain is built from TRBV5-1 and TRBJ2-3, with 9 bases matching TRBD2. Germline V gene sequence: CDR1 SGHRS, CDR2 YFSETQ. V was clipped by 4 bases and J by 3 bases; unmatched bases: 6. CDR3 size: 15 residues. The DNA of the CDR3 is TGCGCCAGCAGCGTACCGGGACTAGCAACAGATACGCAGTATTTT. It yields the protein CASSVPGLATDTQYF.

The V gene is TRBV5-1, the J gene TRBJ1-4, with D perhaps matching TRBD1 (6 bases). V lost 0 bases, J lost 5 bases, and 20 bases lay in between. Per germline, CDR1 SGHRS and CDR2 YFSETQ. CDR3 size: 18 residues. CDR3 loop: CASSLASLRGGENEKLFF. The CDR3 DNA reads TGCGCCAGCAGCTTGGCCTCTCTCCGAGGGGGGGAGAATGAAAAACTGTTTTTT.

This clone was detected ten times or more. The genes are TRBV19 and TRBJ2-2; TRBD1 agrees at 8 bases. Germline V gene data show CDR1 as LNHDA and CDR2 as SQIVND (reference sequence). V lost 3 bases to trimming and J lost 5 bases; unmatched junction nucleotides: 8. The CDR3 is 16 amino acids. The CDR3 region has the DNA TGTGCCAGTAGTATTTTCCAGGGGGCGAGGACCGGGGAGCTGTTTTTT. Its protein product is CASSIFQGARTGELFF.

CDR3 sequence: CASRSTGGRNEKLFF. CDR3 bases: TGTGCCAGCAGGTCCACAGGGGGCCGAAATGAAAAACTGTTTTTT. The chain is built from TRBV6-5 and TRBJ1-4, with 9 nucleotides matching TRBD1. The junction had 7 bases not matched to a gene; V was cut back by 6 bases and J by 5 bases. This CDR3 has 15 amino acids. Germline assignment: CDR1 MNHEY and CDR2 SVGAGI.

This clone was counted a single time. DNA for the CDR3: TGCGCCAGCAGCCAAGATGGGGGGGGCTCCTACAATGAGCAGTTCTTC. Translation: CASSQDGGGSYNEQFF. The J gene is TRBJ2-1, the V gene TRBV4-3, with 7 bases that match TRBD2. This CDR3 is built from 16 residues. Germline V gene sequence: CDR1 LGHNA, CDR2 YSLEER. The J segment lost 0 bases and the V segment lost 0 bases, leaving 2 bases of the junction unmatched.

The V and J genes are TRBV18 and TRBJ2-5, with TRBD1 matching 7 bases. The DNA end favors TRBJ2-7, so the J call may be wrong. The CDR3 has 14 residues. CDR1 is KGHSH, CDR2 LQKENI, per germline. In nucleotides, the CDR3 is TGTGCCAGCTCACCAGGGACAGTGACCTACGAGCAGTACTTC. This gives the protein CASSPGTVTYEQYF.

For this clone: One end of the junction does not line up with germline, which may come from a read error. The chain recombines TRBV28 with TRBJ1-2; D uncertain. Germline V lookup: CDR1 MDHEN, CDR2 SYDVKM. The CDR3 consists of 15 residues. CDR3 sequence reads: CASTSSTFGSYSYTF. The CDR3 nucleotides are TGTGCCAGCACTTCTTCGACTTTCGGGTCCTATAGCTACACCTTC.

The CDR3 sequence: CASSSTGTANYGYTF. The CDR3 bases are TGTGCCAGCAGCTCAACCGGGACAGCTAACTATGGCTACACCTTC. The chain uses TRBV7-2 and TRBJ1-2, with 7 bases aligning to TRBD1. Germline trimming cut 4 bases from V and 0 bases from J; bases unmatched to any gene: 5. The CDR3 sequence is 15 residues long. Germline CDR1 reads SGHTA; CDR2 reads FQGNSA.

The chain recombines TRBV6-7 with TRBJ2-7, with TRBD1 identical over 7 bases. TRBV6-7 is sorted into the ORF group, with uncertain function. There are 16 residues in the CDR3. V lost 2 bases, J lost 1 base, and 8 bases stayed unmatched. CDR3 protein: CASSYPPRQGSYEQYF. The CDR3 region has the DNA TGTGCCAGCAGTTACCCACCGCGACAGGGTTCCTACGAGCAGTACTTC.

This clone has a handful of counts. The chain joins TRBV7-9 to TRBJ1-1, with D hard to call. The CDR3 is made up of 14 amino acids. Trimming stripped 8 bases from V and 0 bases from J, with 13 bases between. Germline lookup yields CDR1 SEHNR and CDR2 FQNEAQ (reference sequence). CDR3 protein: CASARTSMNTEAFF. The CDR3 nucleotides are TGTGCCAGCGCTAGGACTTCCATGAACACTGAAGCTTTCTTT.